This T cell receptor beta chain was profiled in a study of beta chain features in type 1 diabetes. Across the whole study: Summed over all samples, the examined sorted cells came to under 110,000,000. Findings and caveats of the study: Compared to healthy donors, patients appeared to have naive, central memory and Treg TCRB repertoires that were more alike. PCR might show a preference for shorter templates, equally across patients and controls. In every one of the four CD4+ subsets, TCRB CDR3s were moderately but significantly shorter in Type 1 diabetes patients.

Since all of the isolated RNA was reverse transcribed, expressed TCRB transcripts were what got sequenced. Repertoires were generated with immunoSEQ multiplex PCR, while TCRdb's copy carries only in-frame clones and drops some. The sample lists about 700,000 clones, over 10% occurring once. The sample holds a few counts of this clone. No antigen is known for it. Other DNA sequences in the same sample also yield this CDR3. Sequencing was performed on naive CD4+ T cells from blood. The clonotype was recovered from a man younger than 30 with type 1 diabetes.

The CDR3: CASSPGAGSYEQYF. The CDR3, as DNA: TGTGCCAGCTCACCGGGGGCAGGAAGCTACGAGCAGTACTTC. The rearrangement links TRBV18 to TRBJ2-7; a weak D match, TRBD1 (6 bases). CDR1 is KGHSH, CDR2 LQKENI, per germline. V lost 3 bases to trimming and J lost 3 bases, with 12 bases between them. The CDR3 has 14 amino acids.